This is a list of T cell receptor beta chains from one sample in a study of beta chain features in type 1 diabetes. The data were produced by immunoSEQ multiplex PCR, yet TCRdb's version contains in-frame clones alone and is incomplete. The table records about 240,000 clones, approximately 13% of them present only once. The source material was naive CD4+ T cells from blood. The receptors shown here come from a man aged 30 to 45 with type 1 diabetes. Each CDR3 is given with its conserved first and last residue. Fields, in order: V gene, clone size, CDR3 length, D gene, J gene, CDR3 DNA, CDR3 protein. The D gene is left open where the match is weak. Not every row has a clone size; where given, it reads once, few, many or a size class.

TRBV19	few	15	TRBD1	TRBJ1-5	TGTGCCAGTAGTATCGGACAGGGGGCCGATCAGCCCCAGCATTTT	CASSIGQGADQPQHF
TRBV30	few	14	-	TRBJ2-3	TGTGCCTGGAGTGTAGGAGGGGCGGAAGATACGCAGTATTTT	CAWSVGGAEDTQYF
TRBV5-6	-	15	-	TRBJ2-7	TGTGCCAGCAGCTTTTCGGGGAGGCCAGCAGGGGAGCAGTACTTC	CASSFSGRPAGEQYF
TRBV5-1	-	13	TRBD2	TRBJ2-1	TGCGCCAGCAGCCCTAGCGGGAGTAATGAGCAGTTCTTC	CASSPSGSNEQFF
TRBV2	-	15	-	TRBJ1-2	TGTGCCAGCAGTGAGGGGTCAGGGATTAACTATGGCTACACCTTC	CASSEGSGINYGYTF
TRBV30	-	13	-	TRBJ1-4	TGTGCCTGGACGGGGAGGACTAATGAAAAACTGTTTTTT	CAWTGRTNEKLFF
TRBV7-7	-	15	TRBD1	TRBJ1-2	TGTGCTAGCATCCCCGGGGTTCAGGGGGAGTATGGCTACACCTTC	CASIPGVQGEYGYTF
TRBV19	-	14	TRBD1	TRBJ2-7	TGTGCCAGTAGCCACCCGGACAGGGTTAAGGAGCAGTACTTC	CASSHPDRVKEQYF
TRBV30	-	13	-	TRBJ2-7	TGTGCCTGGAGACAGGGTACAAAGCACGAGCAGTACTTC	CAWRQGTKHEQYF
TRBV2	-	14	-	TRBJ2-5	TGTGCCAGCAGTGACGCGGGGGCGAGAGAGACCCAGTACTTC	CASSDAGARETQYF
TRBV30	few	14	TRBD1	TRBJ1-6	TGTGCCTGGAGTATCGGGACAGGGGGTCCACCCCTCCACTTT	CAWSIGTGGPPLHF
TRBV5-4	-	17	TRBD1	TRBJ2-4	TGTGCCAGCAGCCTGGGGACAGGGGTTGAGTCCAAAAACATTCAGTACTTC	CASSLGTGVESKNIQYF
TRBV7-2	-	14	-	TRBJ2-3	TGTGCCAGCAGCTCAACTCCAGGGGTCGGTACGCAGTATTTT	CASSSTPGVGTQYF
TRBV25-1	-	15	TRBD1	TRBJ2-1	TGTGCCAGCAGTGAATGGACAGGGGGCTACAATGAGCAGTTCTTC	CASSEWTGGYNEQFF
TRBV4-1	-	15	-	TRBJ1-2	TGCGCCAGCAGCCAACCCGGAGGGGGGGCTAATGGCTACACCTTC	CASSQPGGGANGYTF
TRBV5-4	few	14	TRBD2	TRBJ2-7	TGTGCCAGCAGCTTGGCAAGCGGGGCCTACGAGCAGTACTTC	CASSLASGAYEQYF
TRBV14	-	15	TRBD2	TRBJ2-7	TGTGCCAGCAGCCAGACTAGCGGGAGTACGTACGAGCAGTACTTC	CASSQTSGSTYEQYF
TRBV5-4	few	12	TRBD1	TRBJ1-6	TGTGCCAGCAGCACAGGGGTCTCACCCCTCCACTTT	CASSTGVSPLHF
TRBV6-5	few	15	TRBD1	TRBJ2-7	TGTGCCAGCAGTTACGATCGGGACAGAACAAGAGAGCAGTACTTC	CASSYDRDRTREQYF